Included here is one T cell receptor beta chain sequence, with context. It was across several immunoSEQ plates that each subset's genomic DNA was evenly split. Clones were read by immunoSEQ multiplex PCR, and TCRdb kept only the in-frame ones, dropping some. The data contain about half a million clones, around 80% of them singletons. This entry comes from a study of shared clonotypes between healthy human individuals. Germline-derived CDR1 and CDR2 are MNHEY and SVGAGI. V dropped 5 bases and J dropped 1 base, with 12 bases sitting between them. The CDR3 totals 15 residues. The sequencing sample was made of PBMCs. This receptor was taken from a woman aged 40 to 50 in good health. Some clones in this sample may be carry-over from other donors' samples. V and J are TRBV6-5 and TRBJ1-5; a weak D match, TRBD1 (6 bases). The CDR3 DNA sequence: TGTGCCAGCAGTGCAGGGGCGGGGAGCAATCAGCCCCAGCATTTT. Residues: CASSAGAGSNQPQHF.